This paragraph reports one TCR beta chain. TCRdb analysed the RT-PCR reads with MiXCR anew, one entry per CDR3 protein. This table has about a million distinct CDR3 sequences, about 20% appearing once. These data belong to a study of patients and donors after allogeneic stem cell transplantation. Material for sequencing was blood, either unsorted or a sorted T cell fraction (not recorded which). The sequence derives from a human donor who was either an allogeneic HSCT recipient or a stem cell or donor lymphocyte infusion donor (not recorded which). It is not recorded whose cells these are; they may come from a transplant donor.

CDR3 sequence (DNA): TGCAGTGCTCGACCGCAGGGGGTCGGGGAGCTGTTTTTT. Amino acid sequence: CSARPQGVGELFF. V is TRBV20-1 and J is TRBJ2-2, with TRBD1 matching 7 bases. CDR3 length: 13 amino acids. V dropped 5 bases and J dropped 7; count of bases not matched to a gene: 7. Per germline, CDR1 DFQATT and CDR2 SNEGSKA (reference sequence).